The 24 T cell receptor beta chains below were found in one sample sequenced in a study of blood T cells in healthy people across ages. With a J-beta primer mix and a sample-barcoded 5' primer, a second PCR ran about 7 to 11 cycles. One entry per CDR3 protein results from TCRdb running MiXCR on the 5' RACE reads. The repertoire holds 700,000 or so distinct CDR3 sequences, approximately 22% seen once, with around 21% in the top ten. The sequenced sample was blood. These receptors all come from a man between 65 and 80 years old in good health.

This clonotype was seen more than once but under ten times. The V and J genes are TRBV24-1 and TRBJ2-1; possibly TRBD1 for D (5 bases). CDR3 length equals 16 residues. Per germline, CDR1 KGHDR and CDR2 SFDVKD. The V gene lost 5 bases and the J gene lost 0 bases, with 13 bases spanning the gap. CDR3 bases: TGTGCCACCAGTGTTACCCAGGGTAGCTCCTACAATGAGCAGTTCTTC. It encodes CATSVTQGSSYNEQFF.

This rearrangement joins TRBV5-5 to TRBJ2-7; 10 nucleotides match TRBD1. From germline, CDR1 is SGHKS and CDR2 YYEKEE (reference sequence). V shed 1 base, J shed 4 bases, and the junction held 5 bases outside the gene matches. The CDR3 length is 15 residues. CDR3 in amino acids: CASSLNAGQGYEQYV. As DNA, the CDR3 is TGTGCCAGCAGCTTGAACGCGGGACAGGGGTACGAGCAGTACGTC.

This clonotype appeared many times. The rearrangement links TRBV9 to TRBJ1-5; D is unresolved. Deletions cut 4 bases from V and 3 bases from J, with 11 bases between. The CDR3 runs to 14 residues. CDR1 and CDR2 from the germline V gene are SGDLS and YYNGEE. In nucleotides, the CDR3 is TGTGCCAGCAGCCTAGATGATTCCAATCAGCCCCAGCATTTT. Encoded protein: CASSLDDSNQPQHF. Full variable domain (missing parts from reference TRBV9 and TRBJ1-5): DSGVTQTPKHLITATGQRVTLRCSPRSGDLSVYWYQQSLDQGLQFLIQYYNGEERAKGNILERFSAQQFPDLHSELNLSSLELGDSALYFCASSLDDSNQPQHFGDGTRLSIL.

CDR3: CASSSLGQGKDEQYV. In DNA form, the CDR3 reads TGTGCCAGCAGCTCACTGGGACAGGGGAAGGACGAGCAGTACGTC. This chain uses TRBV7-9 with TRBJ2-5; 10 nucleotides line up with TRBD1. The J call is in doubt because the DNA end fits TRBJ2-7 better. CDR1 and CDR2 from the germline V gene are SEHNR and FQNEAQ (reference sequence). CDR3 length: 15 amino acids.

The chain is built from TRBV12-3 or TRBV12-4 and TRBJ1-5, with D possibly matching TRBD1 (6 bases). The CDR3 length is 14 residues. V was clipped by 7 bases and J by 7 bases, with 17 bases between them. CDR3 DNA sequence: TGTGCCAGCACTCTAGGCGACAGGAGACAGCCCCAGCATTTT. This gives the protein CASTLGDRRQPQHF.

Only a few counts were recorded for this clonotype. This chain connects TRBV5-1 to TRBJ1-2; D perhaps matches TRBD1 (5 bases). This CDR3 region has 14 residues. Germline CDR1 and CDR2: SGHRS and YFSETQ. The germline V and J ends were trimmed by 4 bases and 7 bases, with 17 bases remaining between them. For the CDR3, the DNA is TGCGCCAGCAGCGCCGGGGACGGACTGGTTGGCTACACCTTC. Translation: CASSAGDGLVGYTF.

This rearrangement joins TRBV20-1 to TRBJ1-4; 9 nucleotides agree with TRBD1. The CDR3 runs 16 residues. Trimming removed 3 bases from V and 3 bases from J; junction bases left unmatched: 8. CDR1 is DFQATT, CDR2 SNEGSKA, per germline (reference sequence). CDR3 bases: TGCAGTGCTAGGGACAGGGGCGGGTTGGCTAATGAAAAACTGTTTTTT. Translating gives CSARDRGGLANEKLFF.

This clonotype was seen more than once but under ten times. The rearrangement joins TRBV7-6 to TRBJ1-1; tentative D call: TRBD1 (5 bases). CDR1 and CDR2 (germline): SGHVS, FNYEAQ. Trimming took 5 bases from V and 6 from J, leaving 16 bases between them. The CDR3 contains 14 residues. The CDR3 region is CASSIGPTGAEAFF. CDR3 nucleotides: TGTGCCAGCAGCATAGGGCCGACGGGGGCTGAAGCTTTCTTT.

J is TRBJ2-5 and V is TRBV2; D remains ambiguous. The CDR3 extends over 14 amino acids. Germline CDR1 and CDR2: SNHLY and FYNNEI. V gave up 7 bases and J gave up 4 bases, with 16 bases separating them. CDR3 sequence (DNA): TGTGCCAGCATAGGTTTTCCTGGGCGAGAGACCCAGTACTTC. The encoded protein is CASIGFPGRETQYF.

The V gene is TRBV12-3 or TRBV12-4, the J gene TRBJ1-2; TRBD1 matches 7 bases. The CDR3 sequence is 13 residues long. J was trimmed by 3 bases and V by 6 bases; bases with no gene match: 4. The CDR3 reads CASSGTEHYGYTF. In nucleotides, the CDR3 is TGTGCCAGCAGCGGGACAGAGCACTATGGCTACACCTTC.

The rearrangement uses TRBV6-6 and TRBJ2-7; the match to TRBD1 covers 12 bases. The J call is in doubt because the DNA end fits TRBJ2-1 better. CDR1 and CDR2 from the germline V gene are MNHNY and SVGAGI (reference sequence). The CDR3 has 14 amino acids. For the CDR3, the DNA is TGTGCCGGCATAACCGGGACAGGGGGCCAAGAGCAGTTCTTC. Its translation: CAGITGTGGQEQFF.

This clonotype was recorded a few times. The chain links TRBV7-2 to TRBJ1-5, with 10 positions matching TRBD1. CDR1 SGHTA and CDR2 FQGNSA come from the germline V gene. This CDR3 has 16 residues. V trimming: 5 bases; J trimming: 3 bases; junction bases outside the gene matches: 7. CDR3 amino acids: CASSARTGGFNQPQHF. CDR3 coding DNA: TGTGCCAGCAGCGCGAGGACAGGGGGTTTCAATCAGCCCCAGCATTTT. The whole variable domain, remainder taken from reference TRBV7-2 and TRBJ1-5, is GAGVSQSPSNKVTEKGKDVELRCDPISGHTALYWYRQSLGQGLEFLIYFQGNSAPDKSGLPSDRFSAERTGGSVSTLTIQRTQQEDSAVYLCASSARTGGFNQPQHFGDGTRLSIL.

This clonotype turned up a few times. The chain combines TRBV6-5 with TRBJ2-3; 7 bases fit TRBD2. This CDR3 has 16 residues. The germline V gene encodes CDR1 MNHEY and CDR2 SVGAGI. With 0 bases clipped from V and 5 bases from J, the junction kept 8 bases outside the gene matches. In nucleotides, the CDR3 is TGTGCCAGCAGTTACTCGTCTAGCGGCACGGGAGATACGCAGTATTTT. As protein: CASSYSSSGTGDTQYF.

The chain joins TRBV9 to TRBJ2-1, with D perhaps being TRBD1 or TRBD2 (6 bases each). V lost 2 bases to trimming and J lost 4 bases, with 10 bases between them. Per germline, CDR1 SGDLS and CDR2 YYNGEE. This CDR3 region has 14 residues. This chain's CDR3 is CASSVEGGYNEQFF. CDR3 coding DNA: TGTGCCAGCAGCGTCGAGGGGGGTTACAATGAGCAGTTCTTC.

A few counts support this clonotype. This chain uses TRBV13 with TRBJ2-7; D gene ambiguous. Germline CDR1 PRHDT, CDR2 FYEKMQ (reference sequence). CDR3 size: 15 residues. The V gene lost 0 bases and the J gene lost 4 bases, with 13 bases spanning the gap. The CDR3 nucleotides are TGTGCCAGCAGCTTAGGCGAGTTGAGTGGTTACGAGCAGTACTTC. Amino acid sequence: CASSLGELSGYEQYF.

This clonotype has only a few counts. The chain carries TRBV5-1 and TRBJ2-2; 7 nucleotides match TRBD2. Germline V CDR1 and CDR2: SGHRS, YFSETQ. CDR3 size: 16 residues. With 3 bases clipped from V and 0 bases from J, the junction kept 5 bases outside the gene matches. CDR3 protein: CASSSSGRTNTGELFF. The CDR3 bases are TGCGCCAGCAGCTCTAGCGGCCGGACGAACACCGGGGAGCTGTTTTTT.

V is TRBV4-3 and J is TRBJ1-4; perhaps TRBD1 as D (5 bases). The CDR3 is 16 residues long. The V end lost 0 bases, the J end lost 8 bases, and 16 bases lay between the germline ends. Per the germline V gene, CDR1 is LGHNA and CDR2 is YSLEER. The CDR3 nucleotides are TGCGCCAGCAGCCAAGATCGCCAGGGCGGGCGAGAAAAACTGTTTTTT. Residues: CASSQDRQGGREKLFF.

This clonotype appeared a few times. This may be a read error: a much more frequent sequence differs by one nucleotide. The chain employs TRBV12-3 or TRBV12-4 and TRBJ1-5, with 9 bases matching TRBD1. With V trimmed by 7 bases and J by 4 bases, 2 bases remained unmatched. This CDR3 region has 13 residues. CDR3 sequence: CASTGTGNQPQHF. The CDR3 DNA follows: TGTGCCAGCACCGGGACAGGGAATCAGCCCCAGCATTTT.

The V call is TRBV10-3, the J call TRBJ1-5, with D tentatively TRBD1 (5 bases). This CDR3 has 15 amino acids. The V gene's germline CDR1 is ENHRY and CDR2 SYGVKD. The V gene lost 2 bases and the J gene lost 0 bases, with 8 bases spanning the gap. This chain's CDR3 is CAISETGNSNQPQHF. The CDR3 DNA reads TGTGCCATCAGTGAGACAGGAAATAGCAATCAGCCCCAGCATTTT.

The genes are TRBV7-2 and TRBJ1-5, with D unclear. Trimming stripped 2 bases from V and 1 base from J, with 6 bases between. The CDR3 covers 14 residues. Germline loops: CDR1 SGHTA, CDR2 FQGNSA. The CDR3 protein is CASSLRRSNQPQHF. The CDR3 bases are TGTGCCAGCAGCTTACGTCGCAGCAATCAGCCCCAGCATTTT.

This clonotype came up a few times. This chain links TRBV11-1 with TRBJ2-6; a possible D gene is TRBD2 (5 bases). This CDR3 has 16 amino acids. Germline CDR1 SGHAT, CDR2 FQDESV (reference sequence). V was shortened by 8 bases and J by 0 bases, with 14 bases between the two germline ends. The chain's CDR3 is CASGGGEFSGANVLTF. CDR3 sequence (DNA): TGTGCCAGCGGAGGTGGGGAATTCTCTGGGGCCAACGTCCTGACTTTC.

The genes are TRBV20-1 and TRBJ1-1; tentative D call: TRBD1 (6 bases). Trimming removed 3 bases from V and 10 bases from J, with 12 bases in between. This CDR3 is 11 amino acids long. CDR1 and CDR2 from the germline V gene are DFQATT and SNEGSKA (reference sequence). The DNA for the CDR3 is TGCAGTGCTAGCCCGGGGACAACAGCTTTCTTT. Amino acid sequence: CSASPGTTAFF.

The rearrangement joins TRBV5-1 to TRBJ1-1, with D possibly matching TRBD1 (5 bases). Germline V gene sequence: CDR1 SGHRS, CDR2 YFSETQ. The V and J ends lost 4 bases and 0 bases respectively, with 13 bases between them. This CDR3 is 15 amino acids long. The CDR3 region is CASSREVGVNTEAFF. CDR3 DNA sequence: TGCGCCAGCAGCCGGGAGGTAGGGGTGAACACTGAAGCTTTCTTT.

The V gene is TRBV6-1, the J gene TRBJ2-1; D gene ambiguous. The germline gives CDR1 MNHNS, CDR2 SASEGT. Between the trimmed V and J ends, which lost 7 bases and 4 bases, there was a span of 17 bases. The CDR3 loop spans 15 amino acids. CDR3 in DNA: TGTGCCAGCACATTTCAGGTGCAAAGATACAATGAGCAGTTCTTC. It is translated as CASTFQVQRYNEQFF.